This T cell receptor beta chain was sequenced during a study of blood T cells in healthy people across ages. Germline lookup yields CDR1 SGHAT and CDR2 FQNNGV. The trim removed 4 bases at V and 7 bases at J, leaving 9 bases unmatched. The CDR3 is 15 residues long. Alongside a J-beta primer mix, a sample-barcoded 5' primer served in a second PCR lasting roughly 7 to 12 cycles. TCRdb re-called the 5' RACE reads through MiXCR, storing one row per CDR3 protein. The data show 1.5 million or so distinct CDR3 sequences, around 39% seen once. Input material: blood. The clonotype originates from a woman aged 18-29 years in good health. The chain employs TRBV11-2 and TRBJ1-2; 10 nucleotides match TRBD1. The CDR3 nucleotides are TGTGCCAGCAGCTCCCCTCGGACAGGGGGATCTGGCTACACCTTC. It yields the protein CASSSPRTGGSGYTF.